Shown below are 18 T cell receptor beta chains from a single sample sequenced in a study of Ad26.COV2.S vaccination and SARS-CoV-2 variants. Treatment: 15 to 20 received Ad26.COV2.S at low or high dose, single or two shots; about five received placebo; per-sample allocation not given. The investigators took samples on day 63 after the first vaccine or placebo injection. The protocol was immunoSEQ multiplex PCR, while the TCRdb copy is restricted to in-frame clones and leaves out a portion. Of some 400,000 clones listed, around 89% were seen once; the top ten hold about 2%. The sample consisted of peripheral blood, taken in a trial of Ad26.COV2.S vaccine versus placebo. The receptors were sampled from a person aged 18-60 years who received the Ad26.COV2.S COVID-19 vaccine or a placebo.

Note on this clone: Within the sample, other DNA sequences also encode this same CDR3. The chain links TRBV5-4 to TRBJ2-3, with TRBD1 identical over 8 bases. Germline lookup yields CDR1 SGHNT and CDR2 YYREEE (reference sequence). The CDR3 has 14 amino acids. The V segment lost 3 bases and the J segment 1 base; nucleotides outside the gene matches: 1. For the CDR3, the DNA is TGTGCCAGCAGCTCGGGACAGGGCACAGATACGCAGTATTTT. Residues: CASSSGQGTDTQYF.

CDR3 protein: CASTKARGSTDTQYF. Written as DNA, the CDR3 is TGTGCCAGTACCAAAGCAAGGGGGAGTACAGATACGCAGTATTTT. The V gene is TRBV19, the J gene TRBJ2-3; D may be TRBD1 (6 bases). This CDR3 is 15 amino acids long. Trimming left V 7 bases short and J 3 bases short, with 17 bases between. Germline loops: CDR1 LNHDA, CDR2 SQIVND (reference sequence).

This clone came up a few times. The gene calls are TRBV7-3 and TRBJ1-1; 10 bases match TRBD1. This CDR3 is 16 amino acids long. Germline-derived CDR1 and CDR2 are SGHTA and FQGTGA. Trimming removed 1 base from V and 6 bases from J; junction bases left unmatched: 8. Here the CDR3 DNA reads TGTGCCAGCAGCTTAAAAGGGGGACAGGGGATCGCTGAAGCTTTCTTT. As protein: CASSLKGGQGIAEAFF.

This clone was observed once. The V and J genes are TRBV5-6 and TRBJ1-2; possible D gene TRBD1, 5 bases. This CDR3 comprises 14 residues. V was trimmed by 4 bases and J by 7 bases, leaving 17 bases between them. Germline loops: CDR1 SGHDT, CDR2 YYEEEE. CDR3 sequence (DNA): TGTGCCAGCAGCCCGGGACTGTCGAGTCCTGGCTACACCTTC. Translating it yields CASSPGLSSPGYTF.

V and J are TRBV30 and TRBJ1-2; 8 bases align to TRBD1. The V gene end was trimmed by 1 base and the J gene end by 3 bases; junction bases not matched to a gene: 7. Germline V gene data show CDR1 as GTSNPN and CDR2 as SVGIG (reference sequence). The CDR3 runs 15 residues. CDR3 in amino acids: CAWSGIQGGDYGYTF. In DNA, the CDR3 is TGTGCCTGGAGTGGTATACAGGGGGGTGACTATGGCTACACCTTC.

The chain uses TRBV18 and TRBJ2-7; D not certain. Germline CDR1 is KGHSH and CDR2 is LQKENI. The V and J ends lost 6 bases and 0 bases respectively, with 15 bases between them. The CDR3 sequence is 15 residues long. CDR3 bases: TGTGCCAGCTCCCGCGGAGAGATGAGCTCCTACGAGCAGTACTTC. Its protein is CASSRGEMSSYEQYF.

CDR3 in DNA: TGTGCCAGCGGGGCCCAGGAGACCCAGTACTTC. This translates into CASGAQETQYF. The chain uses TRBV7-9 and TRBJ2-5; D is possibly TRBD1 (5 bases). V was pared by 8 bases and J by 5 bases, with 9 bases between. The germline V gene encodes CDR1 SEHNR and CDR2 FQNEAQ (reference sequence). This CDR3 contains 11 residues.

V is TRBV7-8 and J is TRBJ2-2; 8 bases fit TRBD1. J gave up 7 bases and V 5 bases, and 3 bases lay outside the gene matches. The germline V gene has CDR1 SGHVS and CDR2 FQNEAQ. The CDR3 covers 13 residues. CDR3 nucleotide sequence: TGTGCCAGCAGCCCAGGGGGCATCGGGGAGCTGTTTTTT. It translates to CASSPGGIGELFF.

V and J are TRBV27 and TRBJ1-5; no definite D call. V lost 2 bases and J 4 bases, leaving 9 bases between the germline ends. The CDR3 is made up of 14 amino acids. The germline CDR1 and CDR2 sequences are MNHEY and SMNVEV (reference sequence). The CDR3 DNA reads TGTGCCAGCAGTTTACGTGCCCAGAATCAGCCCCAGCATTTT. It codes for CASSLRAQNQPQHF.

This chain links TRBV30 with TRBJ1-3; 11 positions agree with TRBD1. The length of the CDR3 is 14 residues. Germline V gives CDR1 GTSNPN, CDR2 SVGIG (reference sequence). V lost 6 bases, J lost 7 bases, and 8 bases stayed unmatched. DNA of the CDR3: TGTGCCTGCAAACCGGGACAGGGGGGGAACACCATATATTTT. Encoded protein: CACKPGQGGNTIYF.

The CDR3 protein is CASSYMTGGGELFF. DNA of the CDR3: TGTGCCAGCAGCTATATGACAGGGGGCGGGGAGCTGTTTTTT. The chain couples TRBV3-1 (or the pseudogene TRBV3-2) to TRBJ2-2; 9 bases agree with TRBD1. Germline V gene lookup returns CDR1 LGHDT and CDR2 YNNKEL (reference sequence). CDR3 length: 14 amino acids. V shed 5 bases, J shed 7 bases, and the junction held 5 bases outside the gene matches.

V gene TRBV6-1 combines with J gene TRBJ2-7; D unresolved. Per the germline V gene, CDR1 is MNHNS and CDR2 is SASEGT. The germline V and J ends were trimmed by 2 bases and 7 bases, with 15 bases remaining between them. This CDR3 has 14 residues. CDR3 in amino acids: CASSETPAVWEQYF. DNA of the CDR3: TGTGCCAGCAGTGAAACCCCCGCTGTGTGGGAGCAGTACTTC.

The chain carries TRBV18 and TRBJ1-5; D is ambiguous. Germline V CDR1 and CDR2: KGHSH, LQKENI. The CDR3 spans 13 residues. Trimming removed 4 bases from V and 4 bases from J, with 8 bases in between. CDR3 loop: CASSREGNQPQHF. The CDR3 DNA reads as TGTGCCAGCTCACGGGAGGGAAATCAGCCCCAGCATTTT.

This clone was detected only once. The V and J genes are TRBV5-6 and TRBJ2-5, with 7 bases fitting TRBD2. J lost 1 base, V lost 2 bases, and 2 bases had no gene match. This CDR3 is built from 14 residues. Looked up from germline, CDR1 is SGHDT and CDR2 is YYEEEE. The CDR3 region has the DNA TGTGCCAGCAGCTTCCGCGGGGGCCAAGAGACCCAGTACTTC. The encoded protein is CASSFRGGQETQYF.

The rearrangement links TRBV30 to TRBJ1-2; 8 bases are a match to TRBD1. This CDR3 contains 12 residues. With 6 bases clipped from V and 7 bases from J, the junction kept 7 bases outside the gene matches. Germline loops: CDR1 GTSNPN, CDR2 SVGIG (reference sequence). CDR3 in DNA: TGTGCCTGCAAAGACAGGGGAGGTGGCTACACCTTC. It specifies CACKDRGGGYTF.

This chain joins TRBV28 and TRBJ1-3; the D is unclear. Trimming removed 5 bases at V and 9 bases at J, with 5 bases between. The germline V gene encodes CDR1 MDHEN and CDR2 SYDVKM. This CDR3 has 10 amino acids. CDR3 sequence: CASSERTIYF. The CDR3, as DNA: TGTGCCAGCAGTGAGCGCACCATATATTTT.

The genes are TRBV29-1 and TRBJ2-1, with D possibly being TRBD1 or TRBD2 (5 bases each). The V gene lost 6 bases and the J gene lost 3 bases, with 18 bases spanning the gap. The germline V gene has CDR1 SQVTM and CDR2 ANQGSEA. This CDR3 is 15 amino acids long. The DNA for the CDR3 is TGCAGCGTGGGGGACGGCCTCTTTAACTACAATGAGCAGTTCTTC. This translates into CSVGDGLFNYNEQFF.

The chain carries TRBV2 and TRBJ2-7; unclear D gene. Trimming took 7 bases from V and 3 from J, leaving 19 bases between them. The V gene's germline CDR1 is SNHLY and CDR2 FYNNEI. The CDR3 totals 15 residues. The chain's CDR3 is CASIPSDGRHYEQYF. CDR3 sequence (DNA): TGTGCCAGCATCCCATCCGATGGGCGGCACTACGAGCAGTACTTC.